Following are 30 T cell receptor beta chains from one sample sequenced in a study of PD-1 blockade in mismatch repair-deficient tumors. The data were produced by immunoSEQ multiplex PCR, yet TCRdb's version contains in-frame clones alone and is incomplete. The sample yields tens of thousands of clones, about 85% seen once. The starting material was peripheral blood, obtained approximately 20 weeks after starting pembrolizumab. Source of these receptors: an adult with mismatch repair-deficient cancer.

The chain is built from TRBV11-2 and TRBJ1-4, with D perhaps TRBD1 (5 bases). This CDR3 spans 14 amino acids. Between the trimmed V and J ends, which lost 7 bases and 4 bases, there was a span of 13 bases. CDR1 SGHAT and CDR2 FQNNGV come from the germline V gene. The DNA of the CDR3 is TGTGCCAGCAAACTTGGGAGGGGTAATGAAAAACTGTTTTTT. Amino acids: CASKLGRGNEKLFF.

The chain couples TRBV9 to TRBJ1-3; D not certain. CDR3 length: 16 residues. The ends were cut back, 0 bases at V and 0 bases at J, with 10 bases in the middle. The germline gives CDR1 SGDLS, CDR2 YYNGEE. Here the CDR3 reads CASSVEGPLSGNTIYF. In nucleotides, the CDR3 is TGTGCCAGCAGCGTAGAAGGGCCCCTCTCTGGAAACACCATATATTTT.

The chain uses TRBV7-9 and TRBJ2-3, with TRBD2 identical over 7 bases. CDR1 and CDR2 from the germline V gene are SEHNR and FQNEAQ (reference sequence). With 10 bases clipped from V and 6 bases from J, the junction kept 10 bases outside the gene matches. This CDR3 spans 13 amino acids. The CDR3 here is CATTPGAGDTQYF. The CDR3 DNA sequence: TGTGCCACCACCCCGGGAGCGGGGGATACGCAGTATTTT.

The chain carries TRBV14 and TRBJ2-5; D is unresolved. This CDR3 contains 11 residues. Germline values: CDR1 SGHDN, CDR2 FVKESK. The V and J ends lost 3 bases and 4 bases respectively, with 3 bases between them. The CDR3 coding sequence is TGTGCCAGCAGCCATTCAGAGACCCAGTACTTC. Protein product: CASSHSETQYF.

By sample fraction, this clone is medium-sized. The V gene is TRBV5-1, the J gene TRBJ2-7; D is ambiguous. Germline V gene sequence: CDR1 SGHRS, CDR2 YFSETQ. CDR3 length: 13 amino acids. Trimming took 4 bases from V and 3 from J, leaving 11 bases between them. CDR3 region: CASSPQAGYEQYF. DNA of the CDR3: TGCGCCAGCAGCCCCCAGGCCGGCTACGAGCAGTACTTC.

The gene calls are TRBV5-6 and TRBJ2-1, with D unresolved. The germline gives CDR1 SGHDT, CDR2 YYEEEE. The CDR3 has 12 residues. Trimming shortened V by 4 bases and J by 3 bases, and 5 bases separated the two germline ends. The CDR3 loop is CASSRLYNEQFF. The DNA for the CDR3 is TGTGCCAGCAGCCGACTCTACAATGAGCAGTTCTTC.

This clone is a singleton in its sample. V gene TRBV6-6 combines with J gene TRBJ2-1; D is undetermined. The CDR3 has 14 amino acids. V was pared by 0 bases and J by 4 bases, with 7 bases between. In germline, CDR1 is MNHNY, CDR2 SVGAGI (reference sequence). The CDR3 DNA is TGTGCCAGCAGTTACTCGGCGGATTACAATGAGCAGTTCTTC. Translated, it gives CASSYSADYNEQFF.

The gene calls are TRBV14 and TRBJ1-1, with D unclear. The CDR3 is 13 residues long. V was clipped by 2 bases and J by 0 bases, with 4 bases between them. Germline loops: CDR1 SGHDN, CDR2 FVKESK. This chain's CDR3 is CASSQNLNTEAFF. CDR3 DNA sequence: TGTGCCAGCAGCCAAAATTTGAACACTGAAGCTTTCTTT. Based on the CDR3 plus reference TRBV14 and TRBJ1-1, the full variable domain is EAGVTQFPSHSVIEKGQTVTLRCDPISGHDNLYWYRRVMGKEIKFLLHFVKESKQDESGMPNNRFLAERTGGTYSTLKVQPAELEDSGVYFCASSQNLNTEAFFGQGTRLTVV.

The chain uses TRBV30 and TRBJ2-3, with D possibly TRBD2 on 5 matching bases. CDR3 length: 13 residues. The V end was cut by 3 bases, the J end by 2 bases, with 9 bases between. CDR1 is GTSNPN, CDR2 SVGIG, per germline (reference sequence). CDR3 in DNA: TGTGCCTGGAGCAGCGGAAACACAGATACGCAGTATTTT. It yields the protein CAWSSGNTDTQYF. Variable domain in full (rest from reference TRBV30 and TRBJ2-3): SQTIHQWPATLVQPVGSPLSLECTVEGTSNPNLYWYRQAAGRGLQLLFYSVGIGQISSEVPQNLSASRPQDRQFILSSKKLLLSDSGFYLCAWSSGNTDTQYFGPGTRLTVL.

This chain joins TRBV6-6 and TRBJ2-7; D is unresolved. V lost 0 bases and J lost 3, with 9 bases in between. This CDR3 spans 14 amino acids. Germline CDR1 and CDR2: MNHNY and SVGAGI (reference sequence). For the CDR3, the DNA is TGTGCCAGCAGTTACTCGTTTCGGTTCTACGAGCAGTACTTC. Amino acids: CASSYSFRFYEQYF.

This chain links TRBV28 with TRBJ2-7, with D possibly TRBD2 on 6 matching bases. This CDR3 spans 16 amino acids. Deletions cut 2 bases from V and 4 bases from J, with 18 bases between. Germline assignment: CDR1 MDHEN and CDR2 SYDVKM. The CDR3 loop is CASSLESLANTYEQYF. CDR3 sequence (DNA): TGTGCCAGCAGTTTAGAATCCCTAGCGAATACGTACGAGCAGTACTTC. The whole variable domain, filled in from reference TRBV28 and TRBJ2-7, reads DVKVTQSSRYLVKRTGEKVFLECVQDMDHENMFWYRQDPGLGLRLIYFSYDVKMKEKGDIPEGYSVSREKKERFSLILESASTNQTSMYLCASSLESLANTYEQYFGPGTRLTVT.

The V and J genes are TRBV19 and TRBJ2-1; the match to TRBD2 covers 12 bases. Germline CDR1 is LNHDA and CDR2 is SQIVND (reference sequence). The CDR3 length is 14 residues. The CDR3 sequence: CGTSGKQTYNEQFF. The CDR3 nucleotides read TGTGGGACTAGCGGGAAACAGACCTACAATGAGCAGTTCTTC.

The chain links TRBV27 to TRBJ1-5, with D unresolved. Trimming left V 5 bases short and J 3 bases short, with 11 bases between. The CDR3 is 14 amino acids. Germline CDR1 MNHEY, CDR2 SMNVEV (reference sequence). The CDR3 reads CASSPGMINQPQHF. The CDR3, as DNA: TGTGCCAGCAGTCCGGGGATGATCAATCAGCCCCAGCATTTT.

The gene calls are TRBV30 and TRBJ1-3; 12 bases are shared with TRBD1. CDR3 length: 16 amino acids. The germline CDR1 and CDR2 sequences are GTSNPN and SVGIG (reference sequence). V shed 5 bases and J 0 bases; nucleotides not matched to a gene: 5. CDR3 bases: TGTGCCTGGGGGGGACAGGGGGCCATCTCTGGAAACACCATATATTTT. It translates to CAWGGQGAISGNTIYF.

This clone is judged medium-sized. The chain has TRBV4-1 and TRBJ2-7, with D possibly being TRBD1 or TRBD2 (5 bases each). CDR1 is MGHRA and CDR2 is YSYEKL in the germline V gene. The length of the CDR3 is 13 residues. The germline V and J ends were trimmed by 4 bases and 2 bases, with 9 bases remaining between them. The chain's CDR3 is CASSPGTPYEQYF. In nucleotides, the CDR3 is TGCGCCAGCAGCCCCGGGACCCCCTACGAGCAGTACTTC.

The chain combines TRBV7-3 with TRBJ2-3, with 8 nucleotides matching TRBD2. Looked up from germline, CDR1 is SGHTA and CDR2 is FQGTGA. The CDR3 consists of 13 residues. After removal of 0 bases from V and 10 bases from J, the junction contained 3 bases not matched to a gene. In DNA form, the CDR3 reads TGTGCCAGCAGCTTAACTAGCGGGGCTGCGCAGTATTTT. Encoded protein: CASSLTSGAAQYF. The full variable domain, completed using reference TRBV7-3 and TRBJ2-3, is GAGVSQTPSNKVTEKGKYVELRCDPISGHTALYWYRQSLGQGPEFLIYFQGTGAADDSGLPNDRFFAVRPEGSVSTLKIQRTERGDSAVYLCASSLTSGAAQYFGPGTRLTVL.

This clone has a handful of counts. At one end the junction does not follow the germline gene, possibly because of a read error. V gene TRBV7-7 combines with J gene TRBJ2-1; maybe TRBD2 (5 bases). There are 15 residues in the CDR3. Germline V gene lookup returns CDR1 SSHAT and CDR2 FNYEAQ (reference sequence). The CDR3, as DNA: TGTGCTAGCAGCTTATCGGGGTCCTCGGCGGATGAGCAGTTCTTC. It specifies CASSLSGSSADEQFF.

The chain uses TRBV19 and TRBJ2-3; possible D gene TRBD2, 5 bases. Germline lookup yields CDR1 LNHDA and CDR2 SQIVND (reference sequence). Trimming removed 2 bases from V and 6 bases from J, with 9 bases in between. The CDR3 is 13 amino acids. The CDR3 DNA is TGTGCCAGTAGTATATCAGGACTGGATACGCAGTATTTT. Translation: CASSISGLDTQYF.

The chain has TRBV4-1 and TRBJ1-2; D perhaps matches TRBD1 (5 bases). Germline assignment: CDR1 MGHRA and CDR2 YSYEKL. The CDR3 runs to 15 residues. Trimming stripped 0 bases from V and 4 bases from J, with 12 bases between. The CDR3 here is CASSQDPTATYGYTF. CDR3 bases: TGCGCCAGCAGCCAAGATCCGACAGCCACCTATGGCTACACCTTC.

The chain carries TRBV4-3 and TRBJ2-3; 8 bases fit TRBD1. Trimming removed 0 bases from V and 7 bases from J; junction bases left unmatched: 9. Germline CDR1 and CDR2: LGHNA and YSLEER. CDR3 size: 16 residues. The CDR3 sequence is CASSQDRGLGTHTQYF. For the CDR3, the DNA is TGCGCCAGCAGCCAAGACAGGGGGCTGGGGACACATACGCAGTATTTT.

The chain links TRBV4-2 to TRBJ1-4; 8 positions agree with TRBD1. Germline CDR1 LGHNA, CDR2 YNFKEQ. The CDR3 is 15 residues long. V shed 3 bases and J 7 bases; nucleotides not matched to a gene: 7. The CDR3 loop is CASSQGGQEGEKLFF. CDR3 sequence (DNA): TGTGCCAGCAGCCAGGGGGGACAGGAAGGTGAAAAACTGTTTTTT.

The table lists this clone with a few counts. V usage is TRBV10-1 and J usage is TRBJ2-7; 11 bases map to TRBD2. J gave up 0 bases and V 3 bases, and 7 bases lay outside the gene matches. Germline lookup yields CDR1 WNHNN and CDR2 SYGVQD (reference sequence). The CDR3 is 17 residues long. CDR3 DNA: TGCGCCAGCAGTGACCCGGGACTAGCGGTTGGCTCCTACGAGCAGTACTTC. This codes for CASSDPGLAVGSYEQYF.

The V gene is TRBV5-6, the J gene TRBJ2-7, with D perhaps matching TRBD1 (6 bases). This CDR3 has 13 amino acids. The germline V gene has CDR1 SGHDT and CDR2 YYEEEE. Trimming took off 5 bases at V and 0 bases at J, with 9 bases between the two ends. DNA of the CDR3: TGTGCCAGCAGGGGACAAAGCTCCTACGAGCAGTACTTC. This encodes CASRGQSSYEQYF.

V usage is TRBV4-3 and J usage is TRBJ1-4; 10 bases fit TRBD1. After removal of 0 bases from V and 3 bases from J, the junction contained 4 bases not matched to a gene. The germline gives CDR1 LGHNA, CDR2 YSLEER. There are 17 residues in the CDR3. This CDR3 reads CASSQEGQGTANEKLFF. The CDR3 DNA reads TGCGCCAGCAGCCAAGAGGGACAGGGGACAGCTAATGAAAAACTGTTTTTT.

This chain links TRBV7-2 with TRBJ2-3, with TRBD2 matching over 8 bases. CDR3 length: 13 amino acids. Germline V gives CDR1 SGHTA, CDR2 FQGNSA. Trimming cost V 4 bases and J 6 bases; bases outside gene matches: 3. The CDR3 region has the DNA TGTGCCAGCAGCTCGGGACTAGATGATACGCAGTATTTT. The encoded protein is CASSSGLDDTQYF.

This clone was detected only a few times. This chain connects TRBV7-6 to TRBJ2-3, with TRBD2 matching 9 bases. Germline CDR1 is SGHVS and CDR2 is FNYEAQ. J was trimmed by 2 bases and V by 0 bases; bases with no gene match: 3. This CDR3 has 16 amino acids. The CDR3 reads CASSLAAGGTTDTQYF. The CDR3 DNA is TGTGCCAGCAGCTTAGCGGCGGGAGGGACCACAGATACGCAGTATTTT.

This sequence joins TRBV9 and TRBJ2-7; 7 bases fit TRBD2. With V trimmed by 3 bases and J by 4 bases, 10 bases remained unmatched. Germline assignment: CDR1 SGDLS and CDR2 YYNGEE. The CDR3 covers 15 residues. The CDR3 DNA reads TGTGCCAGCAGCGATGGAATCGGGGAGGGATACGAGCAGTACTTC. Protein sequence: CASSDGIGEGYEQYF.

A remark on this clone: One end of the junction fails to match germline, which may point to a read error. The rearrangement joins TRBV7-7 to TRBJ2-2, with 8 bases matching TRBD2. Germline V gene sequence: CDR1 SSHAT, CDR2 FNYEAQ (reference sequence). The CDR3 sequence is 16 residues long. CDR3 amino acids: CASSPRTSMNTGELFF. CDR3 DNA sequence: TGTGCTAGCAGCCCTAGGACTAGCATGAACACCGGGGAGCTGTTTTTT.

The chain couples TRBV7-2 to TRBJ2-7; D not resolved. Germline lookup yields CDR1 SGHTA and CDR2 FQGNSA. Deletions cut 2 bases from V and 1 base from J, with 9 bases between. The CDR3 contains 14 residues. DNA of the CDR3: TGTGCCAGCAGCTTAATTGGCGGATCCTACGAGCAGTACTTC. This encodes CASSLIGGSYEQYF. The whole variable domain, filled in from reference TRBV7-2 and TRBJ2-7, reads GAGVSQSPSNKVTEKGKDVELRCDPISGHTALYWYRQSLGQGLEFLIYFQGNSAPDKSGLPSDRFSAERTGGSVSTLTIQRTQQEDSAVYLCASSLIGGSYEQYFGPGTRLTVT.

The chain employs TRBV11-2 and TRBJ2-3; 9 positions agree with TRBD1. This CDR3 is built from 16 residues. Trimming removed 5 bases from V and 1 base from J; junction bases left unmatched: 7. The germline gives CDR1 SGHAT, CDR2 FQNNGV. CDR3 sequence (DNA): TGTGCCAGCAGCGGAACGACAGGGGGAGGCACAGATACGCAGTATTTT. It yields the protein CASSGTTGGGTDTQYF.